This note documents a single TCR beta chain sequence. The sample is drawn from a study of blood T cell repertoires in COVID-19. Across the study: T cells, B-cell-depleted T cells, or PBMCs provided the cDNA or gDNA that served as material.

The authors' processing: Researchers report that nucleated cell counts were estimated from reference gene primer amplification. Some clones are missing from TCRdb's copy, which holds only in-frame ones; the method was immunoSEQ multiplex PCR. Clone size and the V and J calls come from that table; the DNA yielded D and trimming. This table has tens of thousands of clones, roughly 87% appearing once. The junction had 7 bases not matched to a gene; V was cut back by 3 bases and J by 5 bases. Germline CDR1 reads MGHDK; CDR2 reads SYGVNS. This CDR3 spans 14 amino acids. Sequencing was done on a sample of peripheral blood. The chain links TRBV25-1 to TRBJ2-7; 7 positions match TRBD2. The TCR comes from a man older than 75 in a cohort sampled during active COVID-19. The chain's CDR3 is CASSDQLASDEQYF. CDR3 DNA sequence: TGTGCCAGCAGTGACCAACTAGCGTCAGACGAGCAGTACTTC.